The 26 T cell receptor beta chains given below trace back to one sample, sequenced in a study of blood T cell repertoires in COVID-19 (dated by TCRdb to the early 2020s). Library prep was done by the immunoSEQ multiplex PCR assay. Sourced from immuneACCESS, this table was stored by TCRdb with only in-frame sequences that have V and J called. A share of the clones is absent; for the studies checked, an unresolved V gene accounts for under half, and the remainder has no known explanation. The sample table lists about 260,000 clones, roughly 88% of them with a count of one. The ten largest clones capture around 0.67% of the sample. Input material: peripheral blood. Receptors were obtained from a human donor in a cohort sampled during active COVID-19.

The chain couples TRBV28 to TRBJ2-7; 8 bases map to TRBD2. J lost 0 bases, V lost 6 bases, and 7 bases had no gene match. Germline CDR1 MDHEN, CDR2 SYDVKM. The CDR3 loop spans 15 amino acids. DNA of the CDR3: TGTGCCAGCAGCCCCCTGACTAGCGTCTCCTACGAGCAGTACTTC. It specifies CASSPLTSVSYEQYF.

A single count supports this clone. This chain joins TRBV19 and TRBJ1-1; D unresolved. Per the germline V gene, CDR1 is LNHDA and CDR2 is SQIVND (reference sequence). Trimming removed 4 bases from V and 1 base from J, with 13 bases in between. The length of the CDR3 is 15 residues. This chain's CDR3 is CASSTQMRRNTEAFF. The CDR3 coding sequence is TGTGCCAGTAGTACCCAAATGAGGAGGAACACTGAAGCTTTCTTT.

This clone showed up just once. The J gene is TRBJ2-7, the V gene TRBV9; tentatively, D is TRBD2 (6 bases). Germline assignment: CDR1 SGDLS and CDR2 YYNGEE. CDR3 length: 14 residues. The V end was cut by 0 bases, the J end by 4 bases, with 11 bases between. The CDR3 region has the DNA TGTGCCAGCAGCGTAGCCTCAGGGAGGTACGAGCAGTACTTC. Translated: CASSVASGRYEQYF. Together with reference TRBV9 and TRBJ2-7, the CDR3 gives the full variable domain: DSGVTQTPKHLITATGQRVTLRCSPRSGDLSVYWYQQSLDQGLQFLIQYYNGEERAKGNILERFSAQQFPDLHSELNLSSLELGDSALYFCASSVASGRYEQYFGPGTRLTVT.

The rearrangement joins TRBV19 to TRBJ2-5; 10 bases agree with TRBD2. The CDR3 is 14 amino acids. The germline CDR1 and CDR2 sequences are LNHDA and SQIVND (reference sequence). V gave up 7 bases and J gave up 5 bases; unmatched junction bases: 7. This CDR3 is CASTLAGDGETQYF. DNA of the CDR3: TGTGCCAGTACCCTAGCGGGAGATGGGGAGACCCAGTACTTC.

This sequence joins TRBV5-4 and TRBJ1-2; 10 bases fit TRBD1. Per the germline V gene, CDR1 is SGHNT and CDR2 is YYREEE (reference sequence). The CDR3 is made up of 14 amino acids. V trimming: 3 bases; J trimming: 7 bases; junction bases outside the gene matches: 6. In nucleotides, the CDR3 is TGTGCCAGCAGCTCGACAGGGGGCGCCTCTGGCTACACCTTC. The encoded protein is CASSSTGGASGYTF.

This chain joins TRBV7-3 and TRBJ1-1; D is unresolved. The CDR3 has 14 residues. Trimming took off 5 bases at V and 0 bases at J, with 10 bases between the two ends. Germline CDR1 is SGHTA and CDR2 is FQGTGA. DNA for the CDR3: TGTGCCAGCAGCAAGGGAGGAATGAACACTGAAGCTTTCTTT. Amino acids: CASSKGGMNTEAFF.

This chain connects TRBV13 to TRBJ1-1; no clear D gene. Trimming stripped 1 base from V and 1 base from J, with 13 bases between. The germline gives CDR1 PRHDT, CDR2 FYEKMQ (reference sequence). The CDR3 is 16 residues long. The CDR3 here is CASSLEAAARNTEAFF. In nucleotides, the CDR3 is TGTGCCAGCAGCTTAGAGGCGGCAGCCAGGAACACTGAAGCTTTCTTT.

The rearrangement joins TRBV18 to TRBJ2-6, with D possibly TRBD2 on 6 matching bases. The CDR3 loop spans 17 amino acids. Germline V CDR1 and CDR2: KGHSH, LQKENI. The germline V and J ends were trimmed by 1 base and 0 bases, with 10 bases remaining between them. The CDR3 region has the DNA TGTGCCAGCTCACCACTACGGGGGTCCTCTGGGGCCAACGTCCTGACTTTC. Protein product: CASSPLRGSSGANVLTF.

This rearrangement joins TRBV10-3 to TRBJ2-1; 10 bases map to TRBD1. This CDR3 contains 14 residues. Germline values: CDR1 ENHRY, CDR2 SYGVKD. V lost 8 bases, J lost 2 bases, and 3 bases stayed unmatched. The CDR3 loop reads CAIGTGEAYNEQFF. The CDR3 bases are TGTGCCATCGGGACAGGGGAGGCCTACAATGAGCAGTTCTTC.

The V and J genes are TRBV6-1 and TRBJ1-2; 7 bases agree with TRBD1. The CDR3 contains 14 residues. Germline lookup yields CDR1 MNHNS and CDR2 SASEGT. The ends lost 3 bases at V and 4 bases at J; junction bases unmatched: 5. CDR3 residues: CASSETGISYGYTF. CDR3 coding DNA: TGTGCCAGCAGTGAGACAGGGATTTCCTATGGCTACACCTTC.

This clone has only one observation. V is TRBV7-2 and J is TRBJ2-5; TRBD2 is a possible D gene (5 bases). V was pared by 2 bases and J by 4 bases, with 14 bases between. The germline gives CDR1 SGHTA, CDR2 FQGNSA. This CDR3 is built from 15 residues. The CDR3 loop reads CASSLRSGFPETQYF. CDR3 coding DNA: TGTGCCAGCAGCTTACGGTCGGGGTTCCCAGAGACCCAGTACTTC. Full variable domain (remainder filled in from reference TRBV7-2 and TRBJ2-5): GAGVSQSPSNKVTEKGKDVELRCDPISGHTALYWYRQSLGQGLEFLIYFQGNSAPDKSGLPSDRFSAERTGGSVSTLTIQRTQQEDSAVYLCASSLRSGFPETQYFGPGTRLLVL.

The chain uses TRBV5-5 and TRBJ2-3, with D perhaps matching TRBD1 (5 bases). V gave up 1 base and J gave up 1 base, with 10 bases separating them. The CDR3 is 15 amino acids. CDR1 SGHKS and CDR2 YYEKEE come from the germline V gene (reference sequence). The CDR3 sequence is CASSLRGRGTDTQYF. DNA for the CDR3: TGTGCCAGCAGCTTGAGGGGTCGGGGCACAGATACGCAGTATTTT.

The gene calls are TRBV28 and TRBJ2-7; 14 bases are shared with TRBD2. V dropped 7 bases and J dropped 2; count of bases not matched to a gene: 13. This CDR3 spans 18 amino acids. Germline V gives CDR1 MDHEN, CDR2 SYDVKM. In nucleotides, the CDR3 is TGTGCCAGCACCCCTGGGGGAAGGACTAGCGGGAGGACCTACGAGCAGTACTTC. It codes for CASTPGGRTSGRTYEQYF.

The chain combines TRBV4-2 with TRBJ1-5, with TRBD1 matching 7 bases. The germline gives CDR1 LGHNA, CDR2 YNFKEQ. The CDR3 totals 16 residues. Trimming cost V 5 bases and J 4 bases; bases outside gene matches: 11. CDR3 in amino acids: CASSYRQGSINQPQHF. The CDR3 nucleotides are TGTGCCAGCAGCTATAGACAGGGCAGTATTAATCAGCCCCAGCATTTT.

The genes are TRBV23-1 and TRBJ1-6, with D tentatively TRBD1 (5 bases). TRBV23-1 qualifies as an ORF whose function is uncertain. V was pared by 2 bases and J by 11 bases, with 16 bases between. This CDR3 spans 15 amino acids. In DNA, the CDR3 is TGCGCCAGCAGTCAAGGTGGGACTGATGACCCACCCCTCCACTTT. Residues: CASSQGGTDDPPLHF.

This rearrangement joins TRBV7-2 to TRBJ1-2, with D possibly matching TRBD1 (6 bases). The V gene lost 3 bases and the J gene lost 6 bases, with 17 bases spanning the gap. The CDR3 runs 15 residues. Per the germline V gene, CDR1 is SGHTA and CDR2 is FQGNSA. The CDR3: CASSLQGTSLDGYTF. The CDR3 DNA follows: TGTGCCAGCAGCTTGCAGGGGACGAGCCTTGATGGCTACACCTTC. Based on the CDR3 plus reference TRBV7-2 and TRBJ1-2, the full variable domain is GAGVSQSPSNKVTEKGKDVELRCDPISGHTALYWYRQSLGQGLEFLIYFQGNSAPDKSGLPSDRFSAERTGGSVSTLTIQRTQQEDSAVYLCASSLQGTSLDGYTFGSGTRLTVV.

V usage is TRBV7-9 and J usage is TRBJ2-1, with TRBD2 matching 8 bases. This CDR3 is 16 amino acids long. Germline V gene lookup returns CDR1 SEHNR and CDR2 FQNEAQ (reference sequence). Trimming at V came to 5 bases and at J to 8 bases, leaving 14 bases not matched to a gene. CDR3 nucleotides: TGTGCCAGCAGCCGCAACACGGGAGGGCCTAGCGATGAGCAGTTCTTC. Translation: CASSRNTGGPSDEQFF.

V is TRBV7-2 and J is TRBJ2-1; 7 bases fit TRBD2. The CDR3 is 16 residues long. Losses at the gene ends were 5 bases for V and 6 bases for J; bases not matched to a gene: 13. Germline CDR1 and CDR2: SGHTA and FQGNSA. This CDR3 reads CASSLQPGGLPNEQFF. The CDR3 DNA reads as TGTGCCAGCAGCCTCCAACCCGGGGGACTACCCAATGAGCAGTTCTTC.

The CDR3 reads CASRTTSGRWYEQYF. The CDR3 region has the DNA TGTGCCAGCAGGACTACTAGCGGGAGGTGGTACGAGCAGTACTTC. The chain employs TRBV27 and TRBJ2-7, with TRBD2 matching 12 bases. The CDR3 spans 15 residues. Germline-derived CDR1 and CDR2 are MNHEY and SMNVEV (reference sequence). Trimming removed 6 bases from V and 4 bases from J; junction bases left unmatched: 7.

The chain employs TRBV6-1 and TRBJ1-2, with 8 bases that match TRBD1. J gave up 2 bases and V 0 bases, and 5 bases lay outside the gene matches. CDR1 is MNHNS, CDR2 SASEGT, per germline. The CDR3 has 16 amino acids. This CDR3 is CASSEAPGQGNYGYTF. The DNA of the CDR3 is TGTGCCAGCAGTGAAGCCCCTGGACAGGGCAACTATGGCTACACCTTC.

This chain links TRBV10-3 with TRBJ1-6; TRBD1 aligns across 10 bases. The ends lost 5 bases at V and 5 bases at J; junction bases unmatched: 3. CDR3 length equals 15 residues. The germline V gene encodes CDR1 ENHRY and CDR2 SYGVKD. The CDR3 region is CAISWDRGDNSPLHF. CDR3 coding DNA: TGTGCCATCAGTTGGGACAGGGGTGATAATTCACCCCTCCACTTT.

CDR3 nucleotides: TGTGCCAGCAGCTTAGGACAGGTTGTGGACGGGGAGCTGTTTTTT. Translating gives CASSLGQVVDGELFF. The rearrangement joins TRBV7-2 to TRBJ2-2; the D gene is possibly TRBD1 (6 bases). The V end lost 1 base, the J end lost 7 bases, and 13 bases lay between the germline ends. Germline V gene lookup returns CDR1 SGHTA and CDR2 FQGNSA. The length of the CDR3 is 15 residues.

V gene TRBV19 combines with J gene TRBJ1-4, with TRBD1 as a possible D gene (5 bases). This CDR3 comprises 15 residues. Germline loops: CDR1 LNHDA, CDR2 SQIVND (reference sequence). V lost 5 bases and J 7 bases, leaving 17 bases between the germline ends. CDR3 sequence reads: CASSPIRAGGEKLFF. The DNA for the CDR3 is TGTGCCAGTAGTCCCATCAGGGCCGGGGGTGAAAAACTGTTTTTT.

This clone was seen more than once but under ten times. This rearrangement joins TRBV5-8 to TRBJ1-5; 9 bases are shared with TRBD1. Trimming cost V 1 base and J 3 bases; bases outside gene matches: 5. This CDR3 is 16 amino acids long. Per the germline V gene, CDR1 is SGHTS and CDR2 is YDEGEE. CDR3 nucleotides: TGTGCCAGCAGCTTGAGGGGACAGGGTAACAATCAGCCCCAGCATTTT. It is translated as CASSLRGQGNNQPQHF.

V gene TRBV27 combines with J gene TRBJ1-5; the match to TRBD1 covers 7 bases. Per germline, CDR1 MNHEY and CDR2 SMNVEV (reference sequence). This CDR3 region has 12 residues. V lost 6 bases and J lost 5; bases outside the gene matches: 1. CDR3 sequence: CASSTGDQPQHF. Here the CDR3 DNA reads TGTGCCAGCAGCACAGGGGATCAGCCCCAGCATTTT.

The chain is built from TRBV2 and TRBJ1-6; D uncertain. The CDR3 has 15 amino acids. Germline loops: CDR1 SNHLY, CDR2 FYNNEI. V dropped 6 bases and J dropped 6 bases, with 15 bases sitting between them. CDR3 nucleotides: TGTGCCAGCAGCGAACAGAGGGAAGGTAATTCACCCCTCCACTTT. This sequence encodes CASSEQREGNSPLHF.